The present T cell receptor beta chain was sequenced within a study of T cells in Graves' hyperthyroidism and ophthalmopathy. Amplification yielded TCR beta CDR3 regions, with RNA transcripts as the source. The HTBI primer set served for first-round RT-PCR of the TCR CDR3. TCRdb independently ran MiXCR on the multiplex PCR reads; one entry per CDR3 protein. The sample consists of under 550,000 distinct CDR3 sequences, about 20% of them appearing once. Sequencing input: blood. The sequence came from a man aged 35 to 55 with Graves' ophthalmopathy.

The CDR3 sequence is CASSYWTSGSYEQFF. CDR3 in DNA: TGTGCCAGCAGTTACTGGACTAGCGGGAGCTATGAGCAGTTCTTC. The rearrangement joins TRBV6-2 or TRBV6-3 to TRBJ2-1; 13 bases match TRBD2. Per the germline V gene, CDR1 is MNHEY and CDR2 is SVGEGT. V shed 1 base and J 8 bases; nucleotides not matched to a gene: 2. The CDR3 length is 15 residues.